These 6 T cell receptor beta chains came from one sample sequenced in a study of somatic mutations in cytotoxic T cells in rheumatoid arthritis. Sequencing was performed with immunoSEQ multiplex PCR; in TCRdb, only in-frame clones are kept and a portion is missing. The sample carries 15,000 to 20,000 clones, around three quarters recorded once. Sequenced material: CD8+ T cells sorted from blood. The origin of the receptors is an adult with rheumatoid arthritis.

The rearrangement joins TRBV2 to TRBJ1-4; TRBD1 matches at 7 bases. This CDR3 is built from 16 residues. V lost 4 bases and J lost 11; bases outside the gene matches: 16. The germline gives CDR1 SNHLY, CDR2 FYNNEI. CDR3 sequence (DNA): TGTGCCAGCAGTGTGGTCCTCGACAGGGTGACGGGGAAACTGTTTTTT. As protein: CASSVVLDRVTGKLFF.

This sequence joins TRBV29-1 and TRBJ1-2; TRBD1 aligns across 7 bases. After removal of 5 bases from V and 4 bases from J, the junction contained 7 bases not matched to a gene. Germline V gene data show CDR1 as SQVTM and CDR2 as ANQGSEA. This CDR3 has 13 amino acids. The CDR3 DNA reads TGCAGCGTTCCAACAGGGGCGCTCTATGGCTACACCTTC. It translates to CSVPTGALYGYTF.

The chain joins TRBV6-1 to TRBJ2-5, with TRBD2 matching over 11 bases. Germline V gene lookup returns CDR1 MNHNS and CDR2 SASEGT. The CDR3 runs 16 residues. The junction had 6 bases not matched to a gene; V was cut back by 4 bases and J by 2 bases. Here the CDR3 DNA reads TGTGCCAGCAGTGCCCTTAGCGGGGGGGAACAAGAGACCCAGTACTTC. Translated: CASSALSGGEQETQYF.

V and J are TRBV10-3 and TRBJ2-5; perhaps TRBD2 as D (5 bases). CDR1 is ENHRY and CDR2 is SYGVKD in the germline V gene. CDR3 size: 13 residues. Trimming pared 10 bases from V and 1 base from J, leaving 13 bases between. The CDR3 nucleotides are TGTGCCACCCAGACTACCTCCCAAGAGACCCAGTACTTC. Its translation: CATQTTSQETQYF.

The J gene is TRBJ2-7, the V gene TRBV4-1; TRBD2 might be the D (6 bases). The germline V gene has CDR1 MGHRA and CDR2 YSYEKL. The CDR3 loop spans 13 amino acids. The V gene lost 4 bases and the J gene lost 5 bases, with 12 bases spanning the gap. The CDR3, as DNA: TGCGCCAGCAGCCGCGGGGCTAACAACGAGCAGTACTTC. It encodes CASSRGANNEQYF.

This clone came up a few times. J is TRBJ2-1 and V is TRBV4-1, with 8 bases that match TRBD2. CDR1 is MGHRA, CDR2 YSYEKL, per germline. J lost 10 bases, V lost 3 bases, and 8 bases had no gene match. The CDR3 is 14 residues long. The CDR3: CASSQKRGGQEQFF. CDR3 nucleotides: TGCGCCAGCAGCCAGAAACGGGGGGGCCAGGAGCAGTTCTTC.